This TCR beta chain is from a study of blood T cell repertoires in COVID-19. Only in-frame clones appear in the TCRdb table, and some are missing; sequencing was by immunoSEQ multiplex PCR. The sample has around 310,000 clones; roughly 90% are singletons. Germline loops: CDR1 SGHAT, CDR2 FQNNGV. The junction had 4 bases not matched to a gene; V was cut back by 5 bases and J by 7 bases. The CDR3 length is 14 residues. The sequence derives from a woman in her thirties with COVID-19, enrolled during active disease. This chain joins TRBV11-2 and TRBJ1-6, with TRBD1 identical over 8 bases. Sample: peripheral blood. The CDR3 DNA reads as TGTGCCAGCAGCGTCAGGGGGCGGAATTCACCCCTCCACTTT. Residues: CASSVRGRNSPLHF.